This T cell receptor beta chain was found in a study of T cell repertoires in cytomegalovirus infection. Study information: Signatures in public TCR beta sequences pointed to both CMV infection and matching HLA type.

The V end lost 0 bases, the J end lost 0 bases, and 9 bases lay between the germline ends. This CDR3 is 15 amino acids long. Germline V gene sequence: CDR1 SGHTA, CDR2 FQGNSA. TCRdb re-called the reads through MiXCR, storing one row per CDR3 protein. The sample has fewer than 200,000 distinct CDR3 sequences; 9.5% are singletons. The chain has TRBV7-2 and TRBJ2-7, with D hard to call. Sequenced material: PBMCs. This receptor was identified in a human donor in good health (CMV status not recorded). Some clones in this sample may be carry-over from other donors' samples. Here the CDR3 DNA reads TGTGCCAGCAGCTTAGCCCCCACCAGCTCCTACGAGCAGTACTTC. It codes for CASSLAPTSSYEQYF.